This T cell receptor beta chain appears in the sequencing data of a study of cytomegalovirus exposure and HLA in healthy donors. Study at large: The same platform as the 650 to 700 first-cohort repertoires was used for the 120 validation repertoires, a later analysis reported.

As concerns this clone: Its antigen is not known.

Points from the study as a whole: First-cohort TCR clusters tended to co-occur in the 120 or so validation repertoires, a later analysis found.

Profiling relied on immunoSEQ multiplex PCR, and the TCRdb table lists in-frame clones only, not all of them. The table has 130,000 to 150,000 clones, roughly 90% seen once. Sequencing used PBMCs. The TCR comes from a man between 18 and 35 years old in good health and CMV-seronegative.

CDR3 protein: CASSDPAGGTGNTIYF. CDR3 nucleotide sequence: TGTGCCAGCAGTGATCCGGCAGGGGGCACAGGAAACACCATATATTTT. The rearrangement uses TRBV25-1 and TRBJ1-3, with 8 positions matching TRBD1. With V trimmed by 3 bases and J by 4 bases, 8 bases remained unmatched. CDR3 length: 16 residues. Germline CDR1 and CDR2: MGHDK and SYGVNS.